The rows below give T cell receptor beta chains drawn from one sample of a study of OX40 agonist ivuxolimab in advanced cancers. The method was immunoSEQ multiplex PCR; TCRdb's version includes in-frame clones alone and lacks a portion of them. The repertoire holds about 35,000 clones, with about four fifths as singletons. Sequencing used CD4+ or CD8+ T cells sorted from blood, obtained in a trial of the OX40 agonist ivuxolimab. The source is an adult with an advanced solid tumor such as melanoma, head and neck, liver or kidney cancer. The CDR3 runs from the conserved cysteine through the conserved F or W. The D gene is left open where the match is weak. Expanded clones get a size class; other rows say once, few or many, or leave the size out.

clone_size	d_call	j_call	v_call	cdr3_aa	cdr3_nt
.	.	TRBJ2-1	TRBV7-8	CASSLARHNSYNEQFF	TGTGCCAGCAGCTTAGCGCGACATAACTCCTACAATGAGCAGTTCTTC
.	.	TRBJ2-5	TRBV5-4	CASSLWGPAETQYF	TGTGCCAGCAGCTTGTGGGGACCGGCCGAGACCCAGTACTTC
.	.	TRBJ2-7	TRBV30	CAWSVPVRSYEQYF	TGTGCCTGGAGTGTACCGGTCAGGTCCTACGAGCAGTACTTC
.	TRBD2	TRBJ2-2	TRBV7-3	CASSRGTSGRRVTGELFF	TGTGCCAGCAGCAGGGGGACTAGCGGGAGAAGGGTCACCGGGGAGCTGTTTTTT
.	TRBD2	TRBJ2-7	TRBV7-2	CASSISGTSGSYEQYF	TGTGCCAGCAGCATTTCCGGGACTAGCGGATCCTACGAGCAGTACTTC
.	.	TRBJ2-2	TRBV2	CASSPSEGSPGGELFF	TGTGCCAGCAGTCCATCGGAGGGGTCCCCGGGCGGGGAGCTGTTTTTT
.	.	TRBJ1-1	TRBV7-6	CASSSDTEAFF	TGTGCCAGCAGCTCAGACACTGAAGCTTTCTTT
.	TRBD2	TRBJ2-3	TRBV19	CASTWGGGPTDTQYF	TGTGCCAGTACGTGGGGGGGAGGGCCTACAGATACGCAGTATTTT
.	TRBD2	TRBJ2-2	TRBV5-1	CASSFASGGGTGELFF	TGCGCCAGCAGCTTCGCTAGCGGGGGTGGCACCGGGGAGCTGTTTTTT
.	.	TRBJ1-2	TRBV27	CASSLSFRVRDGYTF	TGTGCCAGCAGTTTATCGTTCAGGGTCCGAGATGGCTACACCTTC
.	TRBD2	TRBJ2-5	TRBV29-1	CSVGRGGRETQYF	TGCAGCGTTGGCCGGGGGGGTCGAGAGACCCAGTACTTC
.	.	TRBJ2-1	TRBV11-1	CASSPTGLSYNEQFF	TGTGCCAGCAGCCCCACGGGTTTGTCGTACAATGAGCAGTTCTTC
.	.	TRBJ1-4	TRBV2	CASSDPIGTANEKLFF	TGTGCCAGCAGTGATCCTATTGGGACTGCTAATGAAAAACTGTTTTTT
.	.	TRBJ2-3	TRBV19	CASSIQTASTDTQYF	TGTGCCAGTAGTATTCAGACGGCTAGCACAGATACGCAGTATTTT
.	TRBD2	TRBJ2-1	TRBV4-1	CASSQISGSGAYNEQFF	TGCGCCAGCAGCCAGATTAGCGGGAGTGGAGCCTACAATGAGCAGTTCTTC
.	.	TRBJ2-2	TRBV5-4	CASSIVANTGELFF	TGTGCCAGCAGCATCGTCGCGAACACCGGGGAGCTGTTTTTT
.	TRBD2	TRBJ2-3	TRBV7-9	CASSRLGLAGQDTQYF	TGTGCCAGCAGCCGTCTGGGACTAGCGGGACAGGATACGCAGTATTTT
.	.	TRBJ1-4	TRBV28	CASSSGFRDSEKLFF	TGTGCCAGCAGTTCCGGGTTTCGAGACAGTGAAAAACTGTTTTTT
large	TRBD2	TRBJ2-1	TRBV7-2	CASSSGLAGPQGEQFF	TGTGCCAGCAGCTCAGGACTAGCGGGGCCCCAGGGTGAGCAGTTCTTC
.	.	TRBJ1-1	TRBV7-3	CASSWTVNTEAFF	TGTGCCAGCAGCTGGACAGTGAACACTGAAGCTTTCTTT
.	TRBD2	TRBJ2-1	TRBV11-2	CASSLGTSSGKREQFF	TGTGCCAGCAGCTTAGGAACGTCTAGCGGGAAACGTGAGCAGTTCTTC
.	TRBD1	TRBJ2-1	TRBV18	CASSPVQGGYNEQFF	TGTGCCAGCTCACCAGTACAGGGGGGATACAATGAGCAGTTCTTC
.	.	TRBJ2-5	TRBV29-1	CSVARGTAQETQYF	TGCAGCGTTGCCCGTGGGACCGCACAAGAGACCCAGTACTTC
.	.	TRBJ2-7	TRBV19	CASSISQGYHEQYF	TGTGCCAGTAGTATTAGCCAGGGATACCACGAGCAGTACTTC
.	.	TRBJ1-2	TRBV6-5	CASSQGGNYGYTF	TGTGCCAGCAGTCAGGGTGGGAACTATGGCTACACCTTC
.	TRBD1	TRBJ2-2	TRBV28	CASTLRDRGRGELFF	TGTGCCAGCACCCTAAGGGACAGGGGGCGGGGGGAGCTGTTTTTT
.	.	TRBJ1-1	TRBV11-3	CASSLALNTEAFF	TGTGCCAGCAGCTTAGCCCTGAACACTGAAGCTTTCTTT
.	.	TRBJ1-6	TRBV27	CASSLFRGYSPLHF	TGTGCCAGCAGTTTATTTCGGGGTTATTCACCCCTCCACTTT